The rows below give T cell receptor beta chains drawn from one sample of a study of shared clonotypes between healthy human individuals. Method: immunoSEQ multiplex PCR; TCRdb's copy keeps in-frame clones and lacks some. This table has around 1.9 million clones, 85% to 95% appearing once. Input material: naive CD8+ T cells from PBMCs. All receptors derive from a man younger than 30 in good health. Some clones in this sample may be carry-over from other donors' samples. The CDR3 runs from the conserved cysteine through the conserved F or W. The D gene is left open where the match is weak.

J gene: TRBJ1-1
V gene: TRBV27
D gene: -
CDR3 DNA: TGTGCCAGCCGGGAGAATACTGAAGCTTTCTTT
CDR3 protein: CASRENTEAFF

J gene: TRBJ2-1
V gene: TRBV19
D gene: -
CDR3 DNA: TGTGCCAGTAAAGGGACTGACTTATACAATGAGCAGTTCTTC
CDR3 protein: CASKGTDLYNEQFF

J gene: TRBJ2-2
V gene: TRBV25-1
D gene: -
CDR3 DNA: TGTGCCAGCAGTACCCGGGACATAGGAGACACCGGGGAGCTGTTTTTT
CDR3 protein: CASSTRDIGDTGELFF

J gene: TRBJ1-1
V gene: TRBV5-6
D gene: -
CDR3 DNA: TGTGCCAGCAGCTTGCAAGGTCCGTTGTCTGAAGCTTTCTTT
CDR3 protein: CASSLQGPLSEAFF

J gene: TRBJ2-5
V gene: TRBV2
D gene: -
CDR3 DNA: TGTGCCAGCAGTGAAGGGGTCTGGAAGACCCAGTACTTC
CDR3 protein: CASSEGVWKTQYF

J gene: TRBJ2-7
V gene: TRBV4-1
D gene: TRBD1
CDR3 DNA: TGCGCCAGCAGCACGCGTCTGGGACAGGGGGCATTTGGCGAGCAGTACTTC
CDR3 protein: CASSTRLGQGAFGEQYF

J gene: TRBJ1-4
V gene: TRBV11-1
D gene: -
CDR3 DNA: TGTGCCAGCAGCCCGGGGGACGGAAGGAGTGATGAAAAACTGTTTTTT
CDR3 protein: CASSPGDGRSDEKLFF

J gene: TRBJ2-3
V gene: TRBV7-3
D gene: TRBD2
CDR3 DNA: TGTGCCGGCAGCTTTAGCGGGAGCGGGACAGATACGCAGTATTTT
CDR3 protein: CAGSFSGSGTDTQYF

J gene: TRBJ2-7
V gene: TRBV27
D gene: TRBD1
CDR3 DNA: TGTGCCAGCAGTTTATCGGAGACAGGGTCTTGGCACGAGCAGTACTTC
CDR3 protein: CASSLSETGSWHEQYF

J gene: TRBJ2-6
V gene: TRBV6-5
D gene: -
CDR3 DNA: TGTGCCAGCAGTTATGGACGGTCTGGGGCCAACGTCCTGACTTTC
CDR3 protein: CASSYGRSGANVLTF